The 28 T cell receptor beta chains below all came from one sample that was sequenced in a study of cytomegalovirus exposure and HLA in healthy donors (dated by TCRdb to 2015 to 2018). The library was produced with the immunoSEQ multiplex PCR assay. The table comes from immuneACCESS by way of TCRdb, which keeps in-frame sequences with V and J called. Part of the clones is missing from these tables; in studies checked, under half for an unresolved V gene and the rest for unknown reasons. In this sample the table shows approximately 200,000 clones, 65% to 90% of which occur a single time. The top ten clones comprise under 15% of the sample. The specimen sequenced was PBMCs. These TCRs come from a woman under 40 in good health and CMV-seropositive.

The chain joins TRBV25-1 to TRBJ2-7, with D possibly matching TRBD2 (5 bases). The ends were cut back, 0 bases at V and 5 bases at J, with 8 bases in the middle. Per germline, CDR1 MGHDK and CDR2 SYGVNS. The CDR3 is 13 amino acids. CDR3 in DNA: TGTGCCAGCAGTGAATACGGGATCCACGAGCAGTACTTC. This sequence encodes CASSEYGIHEQYF.

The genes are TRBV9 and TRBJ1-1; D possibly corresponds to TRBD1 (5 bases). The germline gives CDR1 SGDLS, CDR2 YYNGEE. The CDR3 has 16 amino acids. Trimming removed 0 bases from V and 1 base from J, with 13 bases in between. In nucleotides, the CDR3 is TGTGCCAGCAGCGTAGGCGATGGGGCCCCGAACACTGAAGCTTTCTTT. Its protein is CASSVGDGAPNTEAFF.

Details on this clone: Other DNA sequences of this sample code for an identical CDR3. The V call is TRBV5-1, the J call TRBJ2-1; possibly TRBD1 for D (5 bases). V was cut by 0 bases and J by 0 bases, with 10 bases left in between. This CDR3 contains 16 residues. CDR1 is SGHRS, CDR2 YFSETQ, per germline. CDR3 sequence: CASSLGGRSSYNEQFF. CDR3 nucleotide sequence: TGCGCCAGCAGCTTGGGGGGCAGGAGCTCCTACAATGAGCAGTTCTTC.

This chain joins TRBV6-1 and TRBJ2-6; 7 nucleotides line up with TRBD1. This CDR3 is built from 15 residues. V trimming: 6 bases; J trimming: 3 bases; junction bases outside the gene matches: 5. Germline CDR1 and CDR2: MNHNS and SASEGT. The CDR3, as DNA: TGTGCCAGCAGATACAGGGGTGGTGGGGCCAACGTCCTGACTTTC. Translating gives CASRYRGGGANVLTF.

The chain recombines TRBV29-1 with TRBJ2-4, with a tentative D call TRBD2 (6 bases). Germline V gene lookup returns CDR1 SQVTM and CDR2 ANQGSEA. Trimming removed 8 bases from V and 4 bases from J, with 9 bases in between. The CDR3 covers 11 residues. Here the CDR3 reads CSPGTKNIQYF. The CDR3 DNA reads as TGCAGCCCAGGGACTAAAAACATTCAGTACTTC.

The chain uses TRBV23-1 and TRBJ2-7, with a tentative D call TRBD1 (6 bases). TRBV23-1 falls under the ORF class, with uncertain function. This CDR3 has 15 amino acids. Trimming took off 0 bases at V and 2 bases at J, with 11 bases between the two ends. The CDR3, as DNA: TGCGCCAGCAGTCAATCGCCGGACAGACCCTACGAGCAGTACTTC. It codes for CASSQSPDRPYEQYF.

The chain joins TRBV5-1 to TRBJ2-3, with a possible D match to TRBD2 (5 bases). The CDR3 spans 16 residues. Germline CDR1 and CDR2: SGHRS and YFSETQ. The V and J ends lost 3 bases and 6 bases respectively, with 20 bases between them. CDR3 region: CASSSRGQPLVDTQYF. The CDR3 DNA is TGCGCCAGCAGCTCCCGGGGTCAACCCCTAGTGGATACGCAGTATTTT.

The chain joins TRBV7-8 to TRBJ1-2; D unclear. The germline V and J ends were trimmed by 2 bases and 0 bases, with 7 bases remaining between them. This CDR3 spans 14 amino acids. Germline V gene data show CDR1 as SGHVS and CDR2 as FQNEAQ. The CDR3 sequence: CASSLSSANYGYTF. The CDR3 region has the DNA TGTGCCAGCAGCTTATCCTCCGCTAACTATGGCTACACCTTC.

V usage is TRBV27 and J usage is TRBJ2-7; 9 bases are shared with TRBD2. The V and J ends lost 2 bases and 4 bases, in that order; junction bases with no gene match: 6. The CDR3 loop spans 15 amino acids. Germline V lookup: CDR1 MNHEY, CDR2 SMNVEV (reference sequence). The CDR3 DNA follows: TGTGCCAGCAGTTTAGCTAGCGGGGTTATGTACGAGCAGTACTTC. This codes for CASSLASGVMYEQYF.

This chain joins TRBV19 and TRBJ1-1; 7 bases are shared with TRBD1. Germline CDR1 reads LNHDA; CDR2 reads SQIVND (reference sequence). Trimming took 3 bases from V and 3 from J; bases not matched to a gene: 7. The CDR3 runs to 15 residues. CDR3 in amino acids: CASSIGQEWYTEAFF. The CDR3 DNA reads TGTGCCAGTAGTATCGGACAGGAGTGGTACACTGAAGCTTTCTTT.

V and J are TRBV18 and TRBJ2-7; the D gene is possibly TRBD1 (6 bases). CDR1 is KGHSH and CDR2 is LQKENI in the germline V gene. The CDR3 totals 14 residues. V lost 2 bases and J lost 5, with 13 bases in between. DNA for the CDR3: TGTGCCAGCTCACCAGGGCAGGGGAACGACGAGCAGTACTTC. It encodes CASSPGQGNDEQYF.

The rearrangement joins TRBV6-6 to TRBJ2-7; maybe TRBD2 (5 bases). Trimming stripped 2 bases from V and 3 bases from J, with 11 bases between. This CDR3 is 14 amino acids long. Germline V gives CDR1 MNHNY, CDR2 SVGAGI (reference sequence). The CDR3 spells CASSYKADIYEQYF. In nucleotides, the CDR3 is TGTGCCAGCAGTTACAAAGCGGATATCTACGAGCAGTACTTC.

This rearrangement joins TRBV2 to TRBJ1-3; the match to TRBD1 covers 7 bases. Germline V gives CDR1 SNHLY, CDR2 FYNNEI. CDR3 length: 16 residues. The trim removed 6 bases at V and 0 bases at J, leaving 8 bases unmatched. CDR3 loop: CASSNRDSFSGNTIYF. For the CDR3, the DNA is TGTGCCAGCAGCAACCGGGACAGCTTCTCTGGAAACACCATATATTTT.

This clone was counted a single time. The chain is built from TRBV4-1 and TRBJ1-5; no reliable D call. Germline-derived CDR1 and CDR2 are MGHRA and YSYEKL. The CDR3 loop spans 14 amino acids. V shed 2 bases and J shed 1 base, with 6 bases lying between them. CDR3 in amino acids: CASSQTGSNQPQHF. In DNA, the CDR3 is TGCGCCAGCAGCCAAACGGGAAGCAATCAGCCCCAGCATTTT.

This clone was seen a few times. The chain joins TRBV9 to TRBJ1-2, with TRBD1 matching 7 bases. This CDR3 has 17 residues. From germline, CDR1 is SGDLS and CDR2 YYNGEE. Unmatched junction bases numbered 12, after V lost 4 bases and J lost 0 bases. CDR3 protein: CASSSEGAGRTNYGYTF. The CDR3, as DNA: TGTGCCAGCAGCTCTGAGGGGGCAGGGCGCACTAACTATGGCTACACCTTC. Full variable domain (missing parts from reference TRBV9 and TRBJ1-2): DSGVTQTPKHLITATGQRVTLRCSPRSGDLSVYWYQQSLDQGLQFLIQYYNGEERAKGNILERFSAQQFPDLHSELNLSSLELGDSALYFCASSSEGAGRTNYGYTFGSGTRLTVV.

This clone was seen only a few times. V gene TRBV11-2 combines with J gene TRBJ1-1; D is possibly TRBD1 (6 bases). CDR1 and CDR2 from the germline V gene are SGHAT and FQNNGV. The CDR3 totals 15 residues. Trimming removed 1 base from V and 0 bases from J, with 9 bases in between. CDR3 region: CASSLAGAMNTEAFF. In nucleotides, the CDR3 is TGTGCCAGCAGCTTAGCAGGGGCCATGAACACTGAAGCTTTCTTT.

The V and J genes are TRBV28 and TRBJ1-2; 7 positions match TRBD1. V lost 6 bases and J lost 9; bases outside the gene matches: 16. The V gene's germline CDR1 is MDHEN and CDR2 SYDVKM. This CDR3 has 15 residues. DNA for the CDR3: TGTGCCAGCAGAGACGAAGGACAGGCCCTTAGAAGCTACACCTTC. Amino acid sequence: CASRDEGQALRSYTF.

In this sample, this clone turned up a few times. In DNA form, the CDR3 reads TGTGCCAGTAGTATGCTGCGAATGAACACTGAAGCTTTCTTT. Translating gives CASSMLRMNTEAFF. The V call is TRBV19, the J call TRBJ1-1, with D uncertain. The germline V gene encodes CDR1 LNHDA and CDR2 SQIVND (reference sequence). The V gene lost 3 bases and the J gene lost 0 bases, with 8 bases spanning the gap. CDR3 size: 14 residues.

DNA of the CDR3: TGTGCCAGCAGGGGGACTCCCTACGAGCAGTACTTC. Translated: CASRGTPYEQYF. This rearrangement joins TRBV6-1 to TRBJ2-7, with D possibly TRBD2 on 6 matching bases. Germline V CDR1 and CDR2: MNHNS, SASEGT. Trimming left V 6 bases short and J 2 bases short, with 8 bases between. The CDR3 runs 12 residues.

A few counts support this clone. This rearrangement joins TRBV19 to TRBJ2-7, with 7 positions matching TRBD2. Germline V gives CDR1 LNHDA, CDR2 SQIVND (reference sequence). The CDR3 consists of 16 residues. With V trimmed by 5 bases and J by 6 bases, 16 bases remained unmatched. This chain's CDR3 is CASSGQKAGRPLEQYF. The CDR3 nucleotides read TGTGCCAGTAGTGGCCAAAAAGCGGGACGTCCCCTCGAGCAGTACTTC. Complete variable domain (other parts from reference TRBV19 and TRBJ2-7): DGGITQSPKYLFRKEGQNVTLSCEQNLNHDAMYWYRQDPGQGLRLIYYSQIVNDFQKGDIAEGYSVSREKKESFPLTVTSAQKNPTAFYLCASSGQKAGRPLEQYFGPGTRLTVT.

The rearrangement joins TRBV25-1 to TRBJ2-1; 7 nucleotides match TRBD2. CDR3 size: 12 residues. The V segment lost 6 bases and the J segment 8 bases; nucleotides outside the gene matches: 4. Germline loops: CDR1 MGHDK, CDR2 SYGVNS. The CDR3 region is CASSPGRDEQFF. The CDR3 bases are TGTGCCAGCAGCCCTGGGAGGGATGAGCAGTTCTTC.

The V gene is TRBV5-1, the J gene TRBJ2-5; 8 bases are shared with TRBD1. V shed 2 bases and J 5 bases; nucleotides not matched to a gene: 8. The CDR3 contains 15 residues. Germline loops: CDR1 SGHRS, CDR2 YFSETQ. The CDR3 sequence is CASSFRQGSGETQYF. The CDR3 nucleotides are TGCGCCAGCAGCTTCCGACAGGGGTCGGGTGAGACCCAGTACTTC.

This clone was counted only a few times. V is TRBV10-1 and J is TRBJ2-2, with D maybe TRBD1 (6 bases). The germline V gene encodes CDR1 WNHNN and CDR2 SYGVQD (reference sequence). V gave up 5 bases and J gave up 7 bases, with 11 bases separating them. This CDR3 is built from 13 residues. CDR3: CASSRAGVGELFF. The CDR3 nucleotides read TGCGCCAGCAGTCGAGCAGGGGTCGGGGAGCTGTTTTTT.

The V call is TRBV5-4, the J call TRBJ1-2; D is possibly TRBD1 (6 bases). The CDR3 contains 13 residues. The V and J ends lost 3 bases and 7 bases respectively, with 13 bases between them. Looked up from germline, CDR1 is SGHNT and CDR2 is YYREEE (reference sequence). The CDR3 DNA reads TGTGCCAGCAGCTCCTCAGGGGCGAGTGGCTACACCTTC. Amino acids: CASSSSGASGYTF.

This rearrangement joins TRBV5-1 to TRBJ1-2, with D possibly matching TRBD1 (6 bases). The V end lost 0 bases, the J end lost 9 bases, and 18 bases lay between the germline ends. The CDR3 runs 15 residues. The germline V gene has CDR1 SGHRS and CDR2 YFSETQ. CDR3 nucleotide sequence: TGCGCCAGCAGCTTGGCCGGGGGGACAATGAATCGCTACACCTTC. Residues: CASSLAGGTMNRYTF.

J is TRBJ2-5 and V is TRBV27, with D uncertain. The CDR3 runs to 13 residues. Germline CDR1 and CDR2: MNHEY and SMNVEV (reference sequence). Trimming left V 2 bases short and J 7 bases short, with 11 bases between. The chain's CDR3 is CASSLGGPGTQYF. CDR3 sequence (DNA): TGTGCCAGCAGTTTAGGCGGCCCGGGGACCCAGTACTTC.

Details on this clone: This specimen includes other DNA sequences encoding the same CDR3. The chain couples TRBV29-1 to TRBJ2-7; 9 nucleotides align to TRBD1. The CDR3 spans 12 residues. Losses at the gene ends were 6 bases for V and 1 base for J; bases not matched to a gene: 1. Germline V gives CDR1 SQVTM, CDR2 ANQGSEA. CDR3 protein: CSVGTGSYEQYF. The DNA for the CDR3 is TGCAGCGTCGGGACAGGGTCCTACGAGCAGTACTTC.

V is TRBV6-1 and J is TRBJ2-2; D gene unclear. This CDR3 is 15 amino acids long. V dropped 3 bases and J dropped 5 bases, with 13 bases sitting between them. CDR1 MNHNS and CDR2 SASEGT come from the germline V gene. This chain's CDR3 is CASSDRVFHTGELFF. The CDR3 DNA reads TGTGCCAGCAGTGATCGGGTATTTCATACCGGGGAGCTGTTTTTT.